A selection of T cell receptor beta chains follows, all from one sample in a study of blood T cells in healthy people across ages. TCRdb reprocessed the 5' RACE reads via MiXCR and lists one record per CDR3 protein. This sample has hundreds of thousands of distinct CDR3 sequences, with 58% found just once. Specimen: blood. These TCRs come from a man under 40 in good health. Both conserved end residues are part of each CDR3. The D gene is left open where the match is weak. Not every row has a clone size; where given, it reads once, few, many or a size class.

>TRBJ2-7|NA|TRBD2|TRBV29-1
TGCAGCGTTGTCTGGGGGGGTGAGGACGAGCAGTACTTC
CSVVWGGEDEQYF
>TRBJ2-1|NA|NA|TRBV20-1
TGCAGTGCGTGGGGGTCCTACAATGAGCAGTTCTTC
CSAWGSYNEQFF
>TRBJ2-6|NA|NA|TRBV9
TGTGCCAGCAGCCGCGGGCTGATAGTCTCTGGGGCCAACGTCCTGACTTTC
CASSRGLIVSGANVLTF
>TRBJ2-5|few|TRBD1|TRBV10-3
TGTGCCATCAAGGGAACAGGGACAGGGGCGCAAGAGACCCAGTACTTC
CAIKGTGTGAQETQYF
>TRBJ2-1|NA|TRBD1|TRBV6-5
TGTGCCAGCAGAACGACAGGGGAATCCTACAATGAGCAGTTCTTC
CASRTTGESYNEQFF
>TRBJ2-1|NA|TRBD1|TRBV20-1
TGCAGCGGGGACAGGTACTACAATGAGCAGTTCTTC
CSGDRYYNEQFF
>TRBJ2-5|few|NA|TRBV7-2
TGTGCCAGCAGCCAAGCCCCCCCATCAAACGGGGAGACCCAGTACTTC
CASSQAPPSNGETQYF
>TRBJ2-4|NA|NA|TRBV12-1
TGTGCCAGCAGCTTTGGAGCGGGACAGGGGTGTGACATTCAGTACTTC
CASSFGAGQGCDIQYF
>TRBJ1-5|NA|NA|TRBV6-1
TGTGCCAGCAGGGACCGCCAAGGACGGACTCGCCCCCAGCATTTT
CASRDRQGRTRPQHF
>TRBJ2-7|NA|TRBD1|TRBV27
TGTGCCAGCAGTTTAGCCGGGACAGTAAAATCCTACGAGCAGTACTTC
CASSLAGTVKSYEQYF
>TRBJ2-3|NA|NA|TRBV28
TGTGCCAGCAGTTTAAACGCGCCCAGCACAGATACGCAGTATTTT
CASSLNAPSTDTQYF
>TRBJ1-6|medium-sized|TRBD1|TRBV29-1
TGCAGCGTGGCGCAGGGGGGTAATTCACCCCTCCACTTT
CSVAQGGNSPLHF
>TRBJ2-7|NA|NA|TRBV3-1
TGTGCCAGCAGCCCCACAACTTCCCGTCTTGGATCGCTCTACGAGCAGTACTTC
CASSPTTSRLGSLYEQYF
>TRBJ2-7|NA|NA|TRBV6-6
TGTGCCAGCAGTCACCGGGTCAGGGACTACGAGCAGTACTTC
CASSHRVRDYEQYF
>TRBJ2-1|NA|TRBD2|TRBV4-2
TGTGCCAGCAGCCAAGAAGTGGGACTAGCGGGAGGTCTCGGGAGCGACAATGAGCAGTTCTTC
CASSQEVGLAGGLGSDNEQFF
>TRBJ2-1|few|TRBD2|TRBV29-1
TGCAGCGTTCCTCCTGGCGGGAGGGAAGAGCAGTTCTTC
CSVPPGGREEQFF
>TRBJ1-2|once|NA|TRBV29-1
TGCAGCGTTGATGTATACACCTTC
CSVDVYTF
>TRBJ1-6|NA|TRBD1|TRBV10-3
TGTGCCATCAGAGGACAGGAGAGCTCCTATAATTCACCCCTCCACTTT
CAIRGQESSYNSPLHF
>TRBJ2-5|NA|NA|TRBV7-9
TGTGCCAGCAGCCCCCTTAGCAGGACCCAAGAGACCCAGTACTTC
CASSPLSRTQETQYF
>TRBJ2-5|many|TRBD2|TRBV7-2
TGTGCCAGCAGTCGACTAGCGGGGGGGCAGGAGACCCAGTACTTC
CASSRLAGGQETQYF
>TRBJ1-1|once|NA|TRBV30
TGTGCCGGGGCCTTGAACACTGAAGCTTTCTTT
CAGALNTEAFF
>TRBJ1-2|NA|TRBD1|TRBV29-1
TGCAGCGTTACAGGGGTCTCAAGGGGCTACACCTTC
CSVTGVSRGYTF
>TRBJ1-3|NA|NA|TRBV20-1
TGCAGTGCTAAAGGGTTAAGGGGCTCTGGAAACACCATATATTTT
CSAKGLRGSGNTIYF
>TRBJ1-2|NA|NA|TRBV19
TGTGCCAGTAGTCGCCACAGGGAGGGCTATGGGGGCTACACCTTC
CASSRHREGYGGYTF
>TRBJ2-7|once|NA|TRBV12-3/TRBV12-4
TGTGCCAGCAGATCTAACGGTGCCTACGAGCAGTACTTC
CASRSNGAYEQYF
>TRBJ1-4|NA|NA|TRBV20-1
TGCAGTGCTCGAGACAGGATCGGAAGTGAAAAACTGTTTTTT
CSARDRIGSEKLFF
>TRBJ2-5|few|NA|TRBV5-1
TGCGCCAGCAGCTGGACCCAACAAGAGACCCAGTACTTC
CASSWTQQETQYF
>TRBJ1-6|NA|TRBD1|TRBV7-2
TGTGCCAGCAGCTTAGTCGGACAGGGGGAATCACCCCTCAACTTT
CASSLVGQGESPLNF